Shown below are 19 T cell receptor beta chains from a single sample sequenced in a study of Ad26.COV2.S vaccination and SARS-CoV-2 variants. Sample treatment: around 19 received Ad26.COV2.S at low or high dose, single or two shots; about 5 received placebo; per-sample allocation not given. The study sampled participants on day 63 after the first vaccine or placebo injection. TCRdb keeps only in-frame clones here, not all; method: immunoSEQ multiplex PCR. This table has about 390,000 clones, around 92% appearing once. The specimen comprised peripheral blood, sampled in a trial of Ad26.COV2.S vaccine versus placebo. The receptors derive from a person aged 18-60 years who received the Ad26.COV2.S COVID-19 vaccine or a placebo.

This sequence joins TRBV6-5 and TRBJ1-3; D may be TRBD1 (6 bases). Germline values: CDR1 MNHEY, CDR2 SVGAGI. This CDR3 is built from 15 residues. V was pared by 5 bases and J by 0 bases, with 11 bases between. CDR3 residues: CASSTDRYSGNTIYF. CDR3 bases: TGTGCCAGCAGTACCGACAGGTACTCTGGAAACACCATATATTTT.

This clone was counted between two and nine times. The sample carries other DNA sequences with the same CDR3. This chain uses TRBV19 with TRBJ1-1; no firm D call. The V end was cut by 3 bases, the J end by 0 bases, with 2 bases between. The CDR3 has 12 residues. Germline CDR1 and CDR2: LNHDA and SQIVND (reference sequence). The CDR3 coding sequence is TGTGCCAGTAGTATCGTGAACACTGAAGCTTTCTTT. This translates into CASSIVNTEAFF.

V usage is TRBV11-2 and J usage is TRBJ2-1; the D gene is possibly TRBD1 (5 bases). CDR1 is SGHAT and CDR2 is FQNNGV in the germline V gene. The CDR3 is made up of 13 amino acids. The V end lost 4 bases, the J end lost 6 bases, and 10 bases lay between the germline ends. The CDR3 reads CASSSQGGNEQFF. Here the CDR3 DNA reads TGTGCCAGCAGCTCGCAGGGTGGCAATGAGCAGTTCTTC.

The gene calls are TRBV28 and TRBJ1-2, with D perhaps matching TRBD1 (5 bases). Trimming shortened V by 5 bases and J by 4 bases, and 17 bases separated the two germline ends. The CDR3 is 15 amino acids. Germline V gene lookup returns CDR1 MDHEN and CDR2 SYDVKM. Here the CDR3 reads CASSNRDGFSYGYTF. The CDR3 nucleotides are TGTGCCAGCAGTAACCGGGACGGATTCTCCTATGGCTACACCTTC.

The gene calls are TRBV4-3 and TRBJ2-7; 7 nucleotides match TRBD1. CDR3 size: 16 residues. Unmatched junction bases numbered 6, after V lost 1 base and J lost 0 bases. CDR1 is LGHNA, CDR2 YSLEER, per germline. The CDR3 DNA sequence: TGCGCCAGCAGCCAAGTACAGGGGACGTCCTCCTACGAGCAGTACTTC. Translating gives CASSQVQGTSSYEQYF.

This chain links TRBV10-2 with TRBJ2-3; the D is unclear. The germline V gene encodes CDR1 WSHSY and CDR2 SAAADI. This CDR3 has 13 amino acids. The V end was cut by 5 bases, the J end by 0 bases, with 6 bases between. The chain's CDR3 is CASSPVSTDTQYF. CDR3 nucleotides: TGCGCCAGCAGTCCCGTTAGCACAGATACGCAGTATTTT.

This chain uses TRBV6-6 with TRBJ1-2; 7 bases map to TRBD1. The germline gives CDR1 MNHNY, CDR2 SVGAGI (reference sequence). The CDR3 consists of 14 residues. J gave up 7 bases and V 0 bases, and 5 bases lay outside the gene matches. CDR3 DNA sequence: TGTGCCAGCAGTTACTCGGGACAGATGGCTGGCTACACCTTC. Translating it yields CASSYSGQMAGYTF.

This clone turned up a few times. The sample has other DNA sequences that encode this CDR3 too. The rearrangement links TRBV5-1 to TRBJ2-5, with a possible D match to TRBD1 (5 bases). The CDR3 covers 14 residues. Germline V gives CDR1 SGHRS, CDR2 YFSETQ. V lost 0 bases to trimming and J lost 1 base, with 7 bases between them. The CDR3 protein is CASSLGDSQETQYF. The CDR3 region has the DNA TGCGCCAGCAGCTTGGGCGACAGCCAAGAGACCCAGTACTTC.

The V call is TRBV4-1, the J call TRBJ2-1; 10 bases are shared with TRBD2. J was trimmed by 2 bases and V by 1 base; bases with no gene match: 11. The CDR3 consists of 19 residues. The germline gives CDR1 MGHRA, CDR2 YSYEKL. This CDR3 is CASSQGAGGPLLTYNEQFF. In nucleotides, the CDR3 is TGCGCCAGCAGCCAAGGAGCGGGGGGGCCACTTCTAACCTACAATGAGCAGTTCTTC.

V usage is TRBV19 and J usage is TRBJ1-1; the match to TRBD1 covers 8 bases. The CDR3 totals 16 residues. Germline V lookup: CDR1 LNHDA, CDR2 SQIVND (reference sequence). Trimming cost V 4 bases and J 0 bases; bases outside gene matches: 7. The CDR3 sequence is CASSRAGGSVNTEAFF. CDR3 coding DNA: TGTGCCAGTAGTAGAGCAGGGGGCTCTGTGAACACTGAAGCTTTCTTT.

The CDR3 DNA reads as TGTGCCAGCAGCCACCGTAACCTACGGGACTACAACACCGGGGAGCTGTTTTTT. Translated, it gives CASSHRNLRDYNTGELFF. The rearrangement links TRBV3-1 (or the pseudogene TRBV3-2) to TRBJ2-2; 7 bases are a match to TRBD2. The CDR3 is made up of 18 amino acids. Germline lookup yields CDR1 LGHDT and CDR2 YNNKEL (reference sequence). Unmatched junction bases numbered 12, after V lost 3 bases and J lost 2 bases.

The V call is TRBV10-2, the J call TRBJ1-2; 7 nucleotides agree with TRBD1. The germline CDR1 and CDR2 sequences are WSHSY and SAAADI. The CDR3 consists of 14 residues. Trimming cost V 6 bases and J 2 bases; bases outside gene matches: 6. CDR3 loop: CASRDPTGNYGYTF. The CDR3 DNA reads TGCGCCAGCAGAGACCCGACAGGGAACTATGGCTACACCTTC.

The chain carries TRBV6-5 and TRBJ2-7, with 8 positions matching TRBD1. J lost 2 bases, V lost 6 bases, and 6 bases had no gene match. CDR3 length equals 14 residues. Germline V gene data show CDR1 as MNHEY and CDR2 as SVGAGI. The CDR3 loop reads CASRRQGKTYEQYF. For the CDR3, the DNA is TGTGCCAGCAGAAGACAGGGGAAGACCTACGAGCAGTACTTC.

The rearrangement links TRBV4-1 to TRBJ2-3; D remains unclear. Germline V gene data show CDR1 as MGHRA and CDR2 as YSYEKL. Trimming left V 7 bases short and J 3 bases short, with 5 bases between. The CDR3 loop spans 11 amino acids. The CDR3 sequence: CASTGTDTQYF. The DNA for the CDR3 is TGCGCCAGCACCGGAACAGATACGCAGTATTTT.

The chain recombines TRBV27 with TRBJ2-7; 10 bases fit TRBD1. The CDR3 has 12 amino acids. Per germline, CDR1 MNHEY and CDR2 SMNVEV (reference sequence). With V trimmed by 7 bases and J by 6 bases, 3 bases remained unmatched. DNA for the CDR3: TGTGCCAGCAAAAGGACAGGGGGCGAGCAGTACTTC. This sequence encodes CASKRTGGEQYF.

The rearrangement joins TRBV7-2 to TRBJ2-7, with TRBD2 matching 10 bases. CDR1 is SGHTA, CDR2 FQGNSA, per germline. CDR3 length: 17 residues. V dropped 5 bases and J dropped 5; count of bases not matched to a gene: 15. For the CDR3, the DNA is TGTGCCAGCAGCCCCGGACTAGCGGTGGGCCCGCGGGACGAGCAGTACTTC. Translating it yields CASSPGLAVGPRDEQYF. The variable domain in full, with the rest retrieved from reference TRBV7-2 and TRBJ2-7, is GAGVSQSPSNKVTEKGKDVELRCDPISGHTALYWYRQSLGQGLEFLIYFQGNSAPDKSGLPSDRFSAERTGGSVSTLTIQRTQQEDSAVYLCASSPGLAVGPRDEQYFGPGTRLTVT.

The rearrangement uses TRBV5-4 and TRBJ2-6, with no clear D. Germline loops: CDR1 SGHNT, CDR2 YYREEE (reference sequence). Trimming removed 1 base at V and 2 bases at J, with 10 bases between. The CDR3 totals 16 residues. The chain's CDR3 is CASSLFTGTGANVLTF. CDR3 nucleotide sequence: TGTGCCAGCAGCTTGTTCACGGGTACTGGGGCCAACGTCCTGACTTTC.

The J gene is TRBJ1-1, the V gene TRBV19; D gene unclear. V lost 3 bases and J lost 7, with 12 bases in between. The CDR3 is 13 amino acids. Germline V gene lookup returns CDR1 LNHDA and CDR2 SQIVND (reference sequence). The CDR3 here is CASSILVGVEAFF. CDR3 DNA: TGTGCCAGTAGTATCCTCGTAGGAGTTGAAGCTTTCTTT. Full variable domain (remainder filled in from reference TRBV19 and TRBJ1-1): DGGITQSPKYLFRKEGQNVTLSCEQNLNHDAMYWYRQDPGQGLRLIYYSQIVNDFQKGDIAEGYSVSREKKESFPLTVTSAQKNPTAFYLCASSILVGVEAFFGQGTRLTVV.

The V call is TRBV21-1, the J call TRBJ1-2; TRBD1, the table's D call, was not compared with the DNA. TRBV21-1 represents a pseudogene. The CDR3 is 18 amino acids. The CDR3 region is CASSKGGHKDRVGNGYTF. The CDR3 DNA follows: TGTGCCAGCAGCAAAGGGGGACACAAGGACAGGGTGGGTAATGGCTACACCTTC.